These 29 T cell receptor beta chains were sequenced from one sample in a study of CD8 T cells in Susac syndrome. Random-hexamer reverse transcription was applied to about 0.5 to 1 ug RNA. TCRdb analysed the immunoSEQ multiplex PCR reads with MiXCR anew, one entry per CDR3 protein. In the table there are fewer than 200,000 distinct CDR3 sequences, 75% to 95% of which are singletons. Sequencing was carried out using CD4+ T cells from PBMCs. These receptors all stem from a human donor with Susac syndrome.

The J gene is TRBJ2-3, the V gene TRBV20-1; 10 bases are a match to TRBD2. V lost 2 bases to trimming and J lost 2 bases; unmatched junction nucleotides: 7. The CDR3 extends over 16 amino acids. Germline assignment: CDR1 DFQATT and CDR2 SNEGSKA (reference sequence). This CDR3 is CSARLAGAKYTDTQYF. CDR3 nucleotide sequence: TGCAGTGCTAGACTAGCGGGGGCCAAATACACAGATACGCAGTATTTT.

The chain carries TRBV12-3 or TRBV12-4 and TRBJ1-1, with D possibly being TRBD1 (6 bases). V lost 1 base and J lost 11, with 17 bases in between. The CDR3 is 14 residues long. The CDR3 reads CASSLGFVGAQAFF. CDR3 coding DNA: TGTGCCAGCAGTTTAGGGTTTGTGGGGGCGCAGGCTTTCTTT.

The chain employs TRBV28 and TRBJ1-4; weak D call: TRBD1 (6 bases). The CDR3 sequence is 15 residues long. CDR1 and CDR2 (germline): MDHEN, SYDVKM. The V end lost 5 bases, the J end lost 3 bases, and 13 bases lay between the germline ends. The CDR3 here is CASSGWGAANEKLFF. The CDR3, as DNA: TGTGCCAGCAGTGGCTGGGGGGCGGCTAATGAAAAACTGTTTTTT.

J is TRBJ2-3 and V is TRBV10-3, with a weak D call TRBD1 (5 bases). The ends were cut back, 5 bases at V and 1 base at J, with 7 bases in the middle. Per the germline V gene, CDR1 is ENHRY and CDR2 is SYGVKD. The CDR3 covers 13 residues. The CDR3 here is CAISQGGTDTQYF. The CDR3, as DNA: TGTGCCATCAGTCAAGGGGGCACAGATACGCAGTATTTT.

The chain joins TRBV29-1 to TRBJ1-2; 7 nucleotides agree with TRBD1. Per germline, CDR1 SQVTM and CDR2 ANQGSEA. V was pared by 3 bases and J by 2 bases, with 3 bases of the junction left unmatched. This CDR3 has 13 residues. The CDR3 DNA follows: TGCAGCGTTGATTTGGACAGGAACTATGGCTACACCTTC. Translated: CSVDLDRNYGYTF.

This clonotype was picked up a small number of times. The chain couples TRBV4-1 to TRBJ2-1; 9 nucleotides align to TRBD2. The length of the CDR3 is 17 residues. Germline CDR1 and CDR2: MGHRA and YSYEKL. J was trimmed by 10 bases and V by 2 bases; bases with no gene match: 15. The CDR3 bases are TGCGCCAGCAGCCAACAAGATCTGATAGCGGGAGATCGCGAGCAGTTCTTC. Translation: CASSQQDLIAGDREQFF.

The rearrangement uses TRBV3-1 and TRBJ1-1; TRBD1 matches 8 bases. V dropped 0 bases and J dropped 10; count of bases not matched to a gene: 1. The CDR3 extends over 12 amino acids. Per the germline V gene, CDR1 is LGHDT and CDR2 is YNNKEL (reference sequence). Written as DNA, the CDR3 is TGTGCCAGCAGCCAAGATGGACAGGGAGCTTTCTTT. Translated, it gives CASSQDGQGAFF. The full variable domain, its missing parts supplied by reference TRBV3-1 and TRBJ1-1, is DTAVSQTPKYLVTQMGNDKSIKCEQNLGHDTMYWYKQDSKKFLKIMFSYNNKELIINETVPNRFSPKSPDKAHLNLHINSLELGDSAVYFCASSQDGQGAFFGQGTRLTVV.

This clonotype appeared a single time. This chain links TRBV10-3 with TRBJ2-3, with 9 bases identical to TRBD2. The CDR3 contains 14 residues. V lost 10 bases, J lost 0 bases, and 5 bases stayed unmatched. The germline gives CDR1 ENHRY, CDR2 SYGVKD. The CDR3 DNA is TGTGCCACCTCTAGCGGGATTAGCACAGATACGCAGTATTTT. Translated, it gives CATSSGISTDTQYF.

This clonotype has only a few counts. The chain links TRBV5-1 to TRBJ2-2, with D unclear. Germline assignment: CDR1 SGHRS and CDR2 YFSETQ. V lost 0 bases to trimming and J lost 1 base, with 4 bases between them. The CDR3 is 14 amino acids. CDR3 amino acids: CASSLARNTGELFF. In DNA, the CDR3 is TGCGCCAGCAGCTTGGCCAGGAACACCGGGGAGCTGTTTTTT.

The chain couples TRBV25-1 to TRBJ2-3, with TRBD1 matching over 10 bases. Unmatched junction bases numbered 9, after V lost 6 bases and J lost 6 bases. This CDR3 is 15 amino acids long. Germline CDR1 MGHDK, CDR2 SYGVNS. The CDR3 is CASSRDRGRGDTQYF. For the CDR3, the DNA is TGTGCCAGCAGCCGGGACAGGGGCAGGGGGGATACGCAGTATTTT.

The V gene is TRBV18, the J gene TRBJ2-1; tentatively, D is TRBD1 (5 bases). With 0 bases removed from V and 8 bases from J, the gap between germline ends came to 11 bases. CDR3 length: 14 residues. Per germline, CDR1 KGHSH and CDR2 LQKENI. CDR3 in amino acids: CASSPPPGLDEQFF. As DNA, the CDR3 is TGTGCCAGCTCACCACCGCCAGGGTTGGATGAGCAGTTCTTC. Based on the CDR3 plus reference TRBV18 and TRBJ2-1, the full variable domain is NAGVMQNPRHLVRRRGQEARLRCSPMKGHSHVYWYRQLPEEGLKFMVYLQKENIIDESGMPKERFSAEFPKEGPSILRIQQVVRGDSAAYFCASSPPPGLDEQFFGPGTRLTVL.

This clonotype was recorded once. V usage is TRBV4-1 and J usage is TRBJ1-1, with D tentatively TRBD1 (6 bases). CDR1 and CDR2 from the germline V gene are MGHRA and YSYEKL. The CDR3 has 20 amino acids. Between the trimmed V and J ends, which lost 6 bases and 2 bases, there was a span of 31 bases. The CDR3, as DNA: TGCGCCAGCAGACTCCTCCGGGACACAAGTCTACCAACCCGAAACACTGAAGCTTTCTTT. It codes for CASRLLRDTSLPTRNTEAFF.

V and J are TRBV11-1 and TRBJ1-1; D call uncertain. V lost 2 bases and J lost 0, with 7 bases in between. Germline CDR1 reads SGHAT; CDR2 reads FQDESV (reference sequence). The CDR3 spans 14 residues. The CDR3 spells CASSLIHMNTEAFF. CDR3 DNA sequence: TGTGCCAGCAGCTTAATACATATGAACACTGAAGCTTTCTTT.

V is TRBV3-1 and J is TRBJ1-1; 8 nucleotides align to TRBD1. CDR3 length equals 14 residues. Germline assignment: CDR1 LGHDT and CDR2 YNNKEL (reference sequence). After removal of 0 bases from V and 10 bases from J, the junction contained 7 bases not matched to a gene. The CDR3 region is CASSQDLGTGGAFF. CDR3 sequence (DNA): TGTGCCAGCAGCCAAGATTTGGGGACAGGCGGAGCTTTCTTT. The variable domain in full, completed from reference TRBV3-1 and TRBJ1-1, reads DTAVSQTPKYLVTQMGNDKSIKCEQNLGHDTMYWYKQDSKKFLKIMFSYNNKELIINETVPNRFSPKSPDKAHLNLHINSLELGDSAVYFCASSQDLGTGGAFFGQGTRLTVV.

This chain uses TRBV9 with TRBJ2-7; the D gene could be TRBD1 or TRBD2 (7 bases each). Between the trimmed V and J ends, which lost 0 bases and 5 bases, there was a span of 21 bases. The length of the CDR3 is 17 residues. Per the germline V gene, CDR1 is SGDLS and CDR2 is YYNGEE. CDR3 DNA sequence: TGTGCCAGCAGCGTAGCTGTGTCGTCAGGGGGGGTCCACGAGCAGTACTTC. Translated: CASSVAVSSGGVHEQYF.

The CDR3 DNA sequence: TGTGCCAGCAGCAGTCGGGCCCACGGGCAGTACTTC. It translates to CASSSRAHGQYF. This chain uses TRBV7-9 with TRBJ2-7; D uncertain. CDR1 and CDR2 from the germline V gene are SEHNR and FQNEAQ (reference sequence). Trimming removed 5 bases from V and 9 bases from J, with 14 bases in between. The CDR3 runs 12 residues.

This clonotype was detected once. This rearrangement joins TRBV12-3 or TRBV12-4 to TRBJ1-1; D call uncertain. Trimming took 3 bases from V and 1 from J, leaving 6 bases between them. This CDR3 spans 13 amino acids. The CDR3 protein is CASSFWGNTEAFF. CDR3 nucleotide sequence: TGTGCCAGCAGTTTCTGGGGGAACACTGAAGCTTTCTTT.

V and J are TRBV10-3 and TRBJ1-1, with 8 bases matching TRBD1. The V gene end was trimmed by 6 bases and the J gene end by 4 bases; junction bases not matched to a gene: 4. This CDR3 is 13 amino acids long. Germline CDR1 is ENHRY and CDR2 is SYGVKD. CDR3 coding DNA: TGTGCCATCAGCAAAACAGGGGGCACTGAAGCTTTCTTT. Translated: CAISKTGGTEAFF.

V and J are TRBV4-1 and TRBJ1-6; D ambiguous. Trimming removed 0 bases from V and 7 bases from J, with 10 bases in between. This CDR3 is built from 15 residues. The germline CDR1 and CDR2 sequences are MGHRA and YSYEKL. The CDR3 reads CASSQEGGGNSPLHF. CDR3 bases: TGCGCCAGCAGCCAAGAAGGCGGTGGGAATTCACCCCTCCACTTT.

V gene TRBV20-1 combines with J gene TRBJ2-5, with D perhaps TRBD1 (6 bases). Trimming cost V 2 bases and J 5 bases, with 9 bases left between them. The CDR3 is 12 residues long. Germline CDR1 reads DFQATT; CDR2 reads SNEGSKA (reference sequence). The CDR3 DNA sequence: TGCAGTGCTAGATGGACAGTGGAGACCCAGTACTTC. Translation gives CSARWTVETQYF.

Here the CDR3 reads CATQRWGDNEQFF. As DNA, the CDR3 is TGTGCCACCCAGCGTTGGGGGGACAATGAGCAGTTCTTC. V usage is TRBV24-1 and J usage is TRBJ2-1, with D perhaps matching TRBD2 (6 bases). The CDR3 consists of 13 residues. V shed 9 bases and J shed 5 bases, with 13 bases lying between them. Per the germline V gene, CDR1 is KGHDR and CDR2 is SFDVKD.

This clonotype is a singleton in its sample. The chain is built from TRBV12-3 or TRBV12-4 and TRBJ2-7; 8 nucleotides match TRBD2. CDR3 length: 15 amino acids. V trimming: 3 bases; J trimming: 2 bases; junction bases outside the gene matches: 6. The CDR3 DNA reads as TGTGCCAGCAGTTTTACTAGCGGAAGCGCCTACGAGCAGTACTTC. The encoded protein is CASSFTSGSAYEQYF.

This chain uses TRBV12-3 or TRBV12-4 with TRBJ2-2; the match to TRBD2 covers 9 bases. The CDR3 covers 15 residues. After removal of 6 bases from V and 4 bases from J, the junction contained 6 bases not matched to a gene. CDR3 nucleotide sequence: TGTGCCAGCAGACCCCTAGCGGGGCTCACCGGGGAGCTGTTTTTT. It encodes CASRPLAGLTGELFF.

The V gene is TRBV7-2, the J gene TRBJ1-5; weak D call: TRBD1 (5 bases). V dropped 3 bases and J dropped 7 bases, with 10 bases sitting between them. This CDR3 contains 13 residues. Germline loops: CDR1 SGHTA, CDR2 FQGNSA. The CDR3 DNA reads TGTGCCAGCAGCTTGAGTAGGGGCCAGCCCCAGCATTTT. This translates into CASSLSRGQPQHF.

The gene calls are TRBV20-1 and TRBJ2-7; tentatively, D is TRBD2 (6 bases). Trimming stripped 0 bases from V and 0 bases from J, with 18 bases between. The CDR3 sequence is 17 residues long. Germline V gene lookup returns CDR1 DFQATT and CDR2 SNEGSKA (reference sequence). CDR3 sequence: CSARDLRGGRSSYEQYF. In DNA form, the CDR3 reads TGCAGTGCTAGAGATTTACGGGGAGGTCGAAGCTCCTACGAGCAGTACTTC.

The chain uses TRBV19 and TRBJ2-1; D not resolved. Germline loops: CDR1 LNHDA, CDR2 SQIVND (reference sequence). This CDR3 comprises 11 residues. The germline V and J ends were trimmed by 6 bases and 5 bases, with 5 bases remaining between them. Written as DNA, the CDR3 is TGTGCCAGTAGGAAAAACAATGAGCAGTTCTTC. Residues: CASRKNNEQFF. The variable domain in full, with the rest retrieved from reference TRBV19 and TRBJ2-1, is DGGITQSPKYLFRKEGQNVTLSCEQNLNHDAMYWYRQDPGQGLRLIYYSQIVNDFQKGDIAEGYSVSREKKESFPLTVTSAQKNPTAFYLCASRKNNEQFFGPGTRLTVL.

This rearrangement joins TRBV25-1 to TRBJ1-3; the D is unclear. This CDR3 contains 12 residues. CDR1 MGHDK and CDR2 SYGVNS come from the germline V gene. The V end was cut by 6 bases, the J end by 4 bases, with 7 bases between. The CDR3 sequence is CASSVQGNTIYF. CDR3 nucleotides: TGTGCCAGCAGCGTACAGGGAAACACCATATATTTT. The full variable domain, rest sourced from reference TRBV25-1 and TRBJ1-3, is EADIYQTPRYLVIGTGKKITLECSQTMGHDKMYWYQQDPGMELHLIHYSYGVNSTEKGDLSSESTVSRIRTEHFPLTLESARPSHTSQYLCASSVQGNTIYFGEGSWLTVV.

The chain links TRBV9 to TRBJ2-7; D not resolved. Trimming took off 4 bases at V and 2 bases at J, with 13 bases between the two ends. Germline-derived CDR1 and CDR2 are SGDLS and YYNGEE. This CDR3 is 14 amino acids long. CDR3 protein: CASSPSGLAYEQYF. CDR3 nucleotides: TGTGCCAGCAGCCCCTCCGGGCTAGCCTACGAGCAGTACTTC.

This chain joins TRBV2 and TRBJ2-7; D perhaps matches TRBD2 (6 bases). V lost 6 bases, J lost 3 bases, and 12 bases lay in between. Germline V CDR1 and CDR2: SNHLY, FYNNEI. This CDR3 is built from 13 residues. CDR3 amino acids: CASRHRGSYEQYF. The CDR3 DNA sequence: TGTGCCAGCAGACACCGGGGGAGCTACGAGCAGTACTTC.